This entry lists 21 T cell receptor beta chains sequenced from one sample in a study of T cell repertoires in cytomegalovirus infection. TCRdb processed the reads anew with MiXCR; each CDR3 protein has one entry. Here the sample spans 95,000 to 120,000 distinct CDR3 sequences, about 30% being singletons. These receptors' antigens are unknown. The sequences come from CD8+ T cells from cultured PBMCs, collected from culture after CMV antigen stimulation. All receptors derive from a human donor in good health (CMV status not recorded). Some clones in this sample may be carry-over from other donors' samples.

The CDR3 spells CASSQDPTTFRTSQYF. Here the CDR3 DNA reads TGCGCCAGCAGCCAAGATCCTACAACTTTTCGTACGTCGCAGTATTTT. J is TRBJ2-3 and V is TRBV4-1; no reliable D call. The germline V gene encodes CDR1 MGHRA and CDR2 YSYEKL. The germline V and J ends were trimmed by 0 bases and 10 bases, with 20 bases remaining between them. This CDR3 spans 16 amino acids.

This clonotype has at least ten counts. The CDR3 DNA reads as TGTGCCAGCAGCCCCCCGGGACAGCCTGCAACTAATGAAAAACTGTTTTTT. Encoded protein: CASSPPGQPATNEKLFF. V and J are TRBV7-8 and TRBJ1-4; 7 positions agree with TRBD1. Trimming cost V 5 bases and J 0 bases; bases outside gene matches: 9. Germline CDR1 is SGHVS and CDR2 is FQNEAQ. The CDR3 loop spans 17 amino acids.

In regard to this clonotype: The junction does not match germline at one end; this may be a read error. The genes are TRBV4-3 and TRBJ2-1, with D tentatively TRBD1 (6 bases). The CDR3 length is 15 residues. Germline lookup yields CDR1 LGHNA and CDR2 YSLEER. DNA for the CDR3: TGCGCCAGCAACCAAGAAAGGAGGACAGCAATTGAGCAGTTCTTC. Protein product: CASNQERRTAIEQFF.

This clonotype was seen repeatedly, ten times or more. The chain has TRBV6-1 and TRBJ2-2; D may be TRBD1 (5 bases). Per the germline V gene, CDR1 is MNHNS and CDR2 is SASEGT. CDR3 length equals 13 residues. The V gene lost 4 bases and the J gene lost 4 bases, with 7 bases spanning the gap. Written as DNA, the CDR3 is TGTGCCAGCAGTGCAGGGTTCACCGGGGAGCTGTTTTTT. Translating it yields CASSAGFTGELFF.

This clonotype has more than one count but fewer than ten. The chain is built from TRBV11-1 and TRBJ1-2, with D maybe TRBD1 (6 bases). CDR1 and CDR2 from the germline V gene are SGHAT and FQDESV (reference sequence). V gave up 4 bases and J gave up 2 bases, with 14 bases separating them. CDR3 size: 15 residues. The CDR3 spells CASSSWTAGNYGYTF. The CDR3 DNA reads TGTGCCAGCAGCTCGTGGACAGCGGGGAACTATGGCTACACCTTC.

This chain uses TRBV19 with TRBJ2-3, with D perhaps matching TRBD1 (5 bases). Germline CDR1 and CDR2: LNHDA and SQIVND (reference sequence). Trimming took 3 bases from V and 4 from J, leaving 14 bases between them. The CDR3 has 15 amino acids. In nucleotides, the CDR3 is TGTGCCAGTAGTATCCCAGGGTGGAGCGCAGATACGCAGTATTTT. Amino acid sequence: CASSIPGWSADTQYF. The whole variable domain, filled in from reference TRBV19 and TRBJ2-3, reads DGGITQSPKYLFRKEGQNVTLSCEQNLNHDAMYWYRQDPGQGLRLIYYSQIVNDFQKGDIAEGYSVSREKKESFPLTVTSAQKNPTAFYLCASSIPGWSADTQYFGPGTRLTVL.

This clonotype was observed a few times. J is TRBJ2-1 and V is TRBV6-2 or TRBV6-3, with 7 bases identical to TRBD2. The germline gives CDR1 MNHEY, CDR2 SVGEGT. CDR3 length equals 18 residues. The V gene end was trimmed by 2 bases and the J gene end by 5 bases; junction bases not matched to a gene: 15. Here the CDR3 reads CASSYPLAAGPANNEQFF. In DNA, the CDR3 is TGTGCCAGCAGTTACCCACTCGCAGCGGGACCGGCCAACAATGAGCAGTTCTTC.

The J gene is TRBJ2-1, the V gene TRBV11-3; 8 positions agree with TRBD1. Germline CDR1 SGHNT, CDR2 YENEEA. The J segment lost 4 bases and the V segment lost 5 bases, leaving 4 bases of the junction unmatched. The CDR3 runs to 14 residues. In DNA, the CDR3 is TGTGCCAGCAGCCCCAGGACAGGGTACAATGAGCAGTTCTTC. Its translation: CASSPRTGYNEQFF.

On this clonotype itself: At one end, the junction sequence differs from germline, possibly due to a read error. V is TRBV19 and J is TRBJ1-1; unclear D gene. There are 14 residues in the CDR3. Germline V lookup: CDR1 LNHDA, CDR2 SQIVND (reference sequence). The DNA for the CDR3 is TGTGCCAGTAGTAAAGGCAAATCGAACTCTGAAGCTTTCTTT. Amino acids: CASSKGKSNSEAFF.

V gene TRBV4-1 combines with J gene TRBJ1-1; D is possibly TRBD1 (6 bases). The germline V gene has CDR1 MGHRA and CDR2 YSYEKL. V was shortened by 2 bases and J by 0 bases, with 7 bases between the two germline ends. The CDR3 runs to 14 residues. CDR3 residues: CASSQTGLNTEAFF. CDR3 DNA sequence: TGCGCCAGCAGCCAAACAGGGCTGAACACTGAAGCTTTCTTT.

This sequence joins TRBV15 and TRBJ2-1; possibly TRBD2 for D (5 bases). Germline CDR1 LNHNV, CDR2 YYDKDF (reference sequence). Trimming pared 8 bases from V and 0 bases from J, leaving 11 bases between. The CDR3 is 14 amino acids. CDR3 nucleotides: TGTGCCACCGAAGGACTGAACTCCTACAATGAGCAGTTCTTC. This gives the protein CATEGLNSYNEQFF.

This clonotype appeared many times. V is TRBV6-1 and J is TRBJ1-2; the D gene is possibly TRBD1 (6 bases). From germline, CDR1 is MNHNS and CDR2 SASEGT. V lost 6 bases, J lost 8 bases, and 22 bases lay in between. The CDR3 totals 15 residues. This CDR3 is CASSNETGKARGYTF. CDR3 coding DNA: TGTGCCAGCAGCAACGAGACAGGAAAAGCGCGGGGCTACACCTTC.

Only a few counts were recorded for this clonotype. The chain is built from TRBV18 and TRBJ2-2, with 7 bases that match TRBD2. Trimming cost V 6 bases and J 2 bases; bases outside gene matches: 9. The CDR3 contains 16 residues. Germline assignment: CDR1 KGHSH and CDR2 LQKENI. CDR3 DNA sequence: TGTGCCAGCTCCCGGGAGGCCGTCAGAAACACCGGGGAGCTGTTTTTT. Amino acids: CASSREAVRNTGELFF.

The genes are TRBV5-5 and TRBJ2-7; 11 bases are a match to TRBD2. V trimming: 4 bases; J trimming: 4 bases; junction bases outside the gene matches: 7. Germline V lookup: CDR1 SGHKS, CDR2 YYEKEE (reference sequence). CDR3 length equals 15 residues. The CDR3 DNA reads TGTGCCAGCAGCGCCTCGGGACTAGCGGCTTACGAGCAGTACTTC. It encodes CASSASGLAAYEQYF.

This clonotype came up many times. The J gene is TRBJ2-3, the V gene TRBV7-9, with D perhaps matching TRBD2 (5 bases). The V gene lost 2 bases and the J gene lost 0 bases, with 15 bases spanning the gap. Per germline, CDR1 SEHNR and CDR2 FQNEAQ (reference sequence). This CDR3 is 17 amino acids long. The CDR3 protein is CASSLPSDYSSTDTQYF. Here the CDR3 DNA reads TGTGCCAGCAGCTTACCCTCAGACTACTCTAGCACAGATACGCAGTATTTT. Looking up the rest from reference TRBV7-9 and TRBJ2-3 gives the full variable domain: DTGVSQNPRHKITKRGQNVTFRCDPISEHNRLYWYRQTLGQGPEFLTYFQNEAQLEKSRLLSDRFSAERPKGSFSTLEIQRTEQGDSAMYLCASSLPSDYSSTDTQYFGPGTRLTVL.

The chain carries TRBV6-2 or TRBV6-3 and TRBJ1-1; D may be TRBD1 (6 bases). The CDR3 sequence is 18 residues long. The ends were cut back, 2 bases at V and 0 bases at J, with 19 bases in the middle. CDR1 and CDR2 (germline): MNHEY, SVGEGT. CDR3 coding DNA: TGTGCCAGCAGTTACCACGCCGGGGCAGGGGTAGTGAACACTGAAGCTTTCTTT. As protein: CASSYHAGAGVVNTEAFF.

This clonotype was detected only once. V usage is TRBV5-4 and J usage is TRBJ1-2; weak D call: TRBD1 (5 bases). V was cut by 0 bases and J by 1 base, with 16 bases left in between. There are 17 residues in the CDR3. Germline values: CDR1 SGHNT, CDR2 YYREEE (reference sequence). CDR3 in DNA: TGTGCCAGCAGCTTGGTCGGCGCAGGGAGTTTTAACTATGGCTACACCTTC. Its protein product is CASSLVGAGSFNYGYTF.

This clonotype was seen repeatedly, ten times or more. V usage is TRBV7-6 and J usage is TRBJ2-2, with D possibly matching TRBD2 (7 bases). CDR1 SGHVS and CDR2 FNYEAQ come from the germline V gene. V was clipped by 5 bases and J by 4 bases, with 20 bases between them. The CDR3 is 17 residues long. The CDR3 sequence: CASSPHISRGPTGELFF. The CDR3 DNA reads as TGTGCCAGCAGCCCTCACATCTCGCGGGGGCCCACCGGGGAGCTGTTTTTT.

The rearrangement uses TRBV10-3 and TRBJ2-5; TRBD1 matches at 9 bases. V shed 10 bases and J 5 bases; nucleotides not matched to a gene: 17. The CDR3 has 16 residues. Germline-derived CDR1 and CDR2 are ENHRY and SYGVKD. The CDR3 loop is CATRGMGQGGRETQYF. DNA of the CDR3: TGTGCCACCCGAGGAATGGGACAGGGCGGTAGGGAGACCCAGTACTTC.

The chain is built from TRBV19 and TRBJ1-1; D unresolved. Between the trimmed V and J ends, which lost 6 bases and 1 base, there was a span of 15 bases. Germline V gene lookup returns CDR1 LNHDA and CDR2 SQIVND (reference sequence). The length of the CDR3 is 15 residues. Here the CDR3 DNA reads TGTGCCAGTAGCCGGACCCTCTTAGGGAACACTGAAGCTTTCTTT. As protein: CASSRTLLGNTEAFF.

This clonotype has a handful of counts. The rearrangement uses TRBV14 and TRBJ2-7, with D hard to call. There are 12 residues in the CDR3. Germline CDR1 SGHDN, CDR2 FVKESK. Trimming cost V 5 bases and J 0 bases, with 5 bases left between them. The CDR3 is CASSISSYEQYF. For the CDR3, the DNA is TGTGCCAGCAGCATCAGCTCCTACGAGCAGTACTTC.